The 10 T cell receptor beta chains presented below share a single source sample, sequenced in a study of cytomegalovirus exposure and HLA in healthy donors. PCR primers comprised 60 Vbeta and 13 Jbeta primers. The table came from immunoSEQ multiplex PCR; TCRdb's copy has only in-frame clones and leaves some out. This sample carries some 87,000 clones, 60% to 80% of them seen once, and the ten largest clones take about 7%. Input material: PBMCs. These receptors came from a man aged 50 or older in good health and CMV-seropositive.

Worth noting for this clone: A read error may account for a junction end that differs from germline. The V call is TRBV7-9, the J call TRBJ2-1; TRBD2 agrees at 12 bases. The germline V gene encodes CDR1 SEHNR and CDR2 FQNEAQ (reference sequence). The CDR3 is made up of 17 amino acids. Written as DNA, the CDR3 is TGTTCCAGCAGTAGATGGGCTAGCGGGGGGGCCCACAATGAGCAGTTCTTC. Amino acids: CSSSRWASGGAHNEQFF.

The chain links TRBV19 to TRBJ1-5; D ambiguous. The germline CDR1 and CDR2 sequences are LNHDA and SQIVND (reference sequence). This CDR3 spans 13 amino acids. V was cut by 8 bases and J by 3 bases, with 11 bases left in between. CDR3 in DNA: TGTGCCAGTCAGTACGTTAACAATCAGCCCCAGCATTTT. Translated: CASQYVNNQPQHF. Looking up the rest from reference TRBV19 and TRBJ1-5 gives the full variable domain: DGGITQSPKYLFRKEGQNVTLSCEQNLNHDAMYWYRQDPGQGLRLIYYSQIVNDFQKGDIAEGYSVSREKKESFPLTVTSAQKNPTAFYLCASQYVNNQPQHFGDGTRLSIL.

The V and J genes are TRBV7-2 and TRBJ2-7, with TRBD2 identical over 7 bases. The CDR3 contains 15 residues. CDR1 and CDR2 from the germline V gene are SGHTA and FQGNSA. The V segment lost 1 base and the J segment 7 bases; nucleotides outside the gene matches: 10. CDR3 loop: CASSLGSGLPGEQYF. CDR3 bases: TGTGCCAGCAGCTTAGGTAGCGGGCTACCGGGTGAGCAGTACTTC.

The chain employs TRBV5-1 and TRBJ2-1; weak D call: TRBD2 (5 bases). The V gene lost 1 base and the J gene lost 7 bases, with 12 bases spanning the gap. The CDR3 has 14 amino acids. Germline CDR1 SGHRS, CDR2 YFSETQ. The CDR3 DNA follows: TGCGCCAGCAGCTTGCGCCCGGGGATAAATGAGCAGTTCTTC. This translates into CASSLRPGINEQFF.

This chain joins TRBV29-1 and TRBJ1-1; no firm D call. Trimming pared 8 bases from V and 1 base from J, leaving 26 bases between. This CDR3 spans 17 amino acids. Germline lookup yields CDR1 SQVTM and CDR2 ANQGSEA. CDR3 nucleotides: TGCAGCTCTTCCCCGAAAGCTGGTCCCCGGGGGAACACTGAAGCTTTCTTT. Its protein product is CSSSPKAGPRGNTEAFF.

In DNA form, the CDR3 reads TGTGCCAGCTCACCAAGGGACAGAGAAGCTTTCTTT. The encoded protein is CASSPRDREAFF. The gene calls are TRBV18 and TRBJ1-1, with TRBD1 identical over 7 bases. The CDR3 is made up of 12 amino acids. Looked up from germline, CDR1 is KGHSH and CDR2 is LQKENI. Trimming cost V 2 bases and J 8 bases; bases outside gene matches: 2.

This clone was counted a few times. J is TRBJ1-2 and V is TRBV6-5; the D is unclear. Trimming took off 7 bases at V and 0 bases at J, with 12 bases between the two ends. This CDR3 is 14 amino acids long. Per germline, CDR1 MNHEY and CDR2 SVGAGI. The CDR3 sequence: CASTPLASNYGYTF. CDR3 coding DNA: TGTGCCAGCACCCCTTTAGCTTCTAACTATGGCTACACCTTC.

Points on this clone: At one end, the junction sequence differs from germline, possibly due to a read error. This chain connects TRBV7-7 to TRBJ2-1, with 8 bases lining up with TRBD1. Germline values: CDR1 SSHAT, CDR2 FNYEAQ (reference sequence). The CDR3 spans 14 residues. The CDR3 loop is CASSRQGHDNEQFF. The CDR3, as DNA: TGTGCTAGCAGCCGACAGGGGCACGACAATGAGCAGTTCTTC.

V usage is TRBV5-6 and J usage is TRBJ2-7; 9 nucleotides agree with TRBD1. CDR1 is SGHDT and CDR2 is YYEEEE in the germline V gene. The trim removed 4 bases at V and 3 bases at J, leaving 11 bases unmatched. The CDR3 runs to 16 residues. CDR3 coding DNA: TGTGCCAGCAGCATCTGGACCGGGACAGGGATCTACGAGCAGTACTTC. This codes for CASSIWTGTGIYEQYF.

Concerning this clone: Mismatch with germline at one junction end may stem from a read error. The chain uses TRBV7-9 and TRBJ1-5; D is perhaps TRBD1 (6 bases). The germline CDR1 and CDR2 sequences are SEHNR and FQNEAQ (reference sequence). The CDR3 has 16 amino acids. The CDR3 loop is CSSSPGHTKSNQPQHF. CDR3 sequence (DNA): TGTTCCAGCAGCCCGGGACATACAAAGAGCAATCAGCCCCAGCATTTT. Full variable domain (outside the CDR3, taken from reference TRBV7-9 and TRBJ1-5): DTGVSQNPRHKITKRGQNVTFRCDPISEHNRLYWYRQTLGQGPEFLTYFQNEAQLEKSRLLSDRFSAERPKGSFSTLEIQRTEQGDSAMYLCSSSPGHTKSNQPQHFGDGTRLSIL.